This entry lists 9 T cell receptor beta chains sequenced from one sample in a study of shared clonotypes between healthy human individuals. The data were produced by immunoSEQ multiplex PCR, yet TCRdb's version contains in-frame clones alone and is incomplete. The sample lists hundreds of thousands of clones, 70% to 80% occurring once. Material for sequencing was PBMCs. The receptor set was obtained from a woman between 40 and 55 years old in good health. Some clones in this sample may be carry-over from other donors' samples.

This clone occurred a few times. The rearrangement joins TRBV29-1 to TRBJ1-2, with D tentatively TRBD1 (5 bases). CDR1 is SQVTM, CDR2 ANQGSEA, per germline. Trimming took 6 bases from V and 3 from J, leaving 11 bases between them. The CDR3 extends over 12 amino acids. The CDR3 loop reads CSVPTAYYGYTF. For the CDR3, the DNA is TGCAGCGTCCCGACAGCTTACTATGGCTACACCTTC.

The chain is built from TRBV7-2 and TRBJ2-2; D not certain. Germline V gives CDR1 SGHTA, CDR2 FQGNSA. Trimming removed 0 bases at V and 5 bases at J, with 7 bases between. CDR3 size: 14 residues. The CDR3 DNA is TGTGCCAGCAGCTTAGCGGGGTGGACCGGGGAGCTGTTTTTT. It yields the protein CASSLAGWTGELFF.

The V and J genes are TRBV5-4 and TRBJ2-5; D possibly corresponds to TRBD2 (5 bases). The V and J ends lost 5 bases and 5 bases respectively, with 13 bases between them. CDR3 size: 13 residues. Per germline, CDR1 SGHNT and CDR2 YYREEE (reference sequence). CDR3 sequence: CASSQAARETQYF. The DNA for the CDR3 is TGTGCCAGCAGTCAAGCGGCAAGGGAGACCCAGTACTTC.

For the CDR3, the DNA is TGTGCCAGCAGCTTTCGGCGGGTTAGCACTGAAGCTTTCTTT. This encodes CASSFRRVSTEAFF. The chain combines TRBV7-8 with TRBJ1-1; D is unresolved. The CDR3 runs to 14 residues. Germline CDR1 and CDR2: SGHVS and FQNEAQ. Trimming removed 3 bases at V and 4 bases at J, with 12 bases between.

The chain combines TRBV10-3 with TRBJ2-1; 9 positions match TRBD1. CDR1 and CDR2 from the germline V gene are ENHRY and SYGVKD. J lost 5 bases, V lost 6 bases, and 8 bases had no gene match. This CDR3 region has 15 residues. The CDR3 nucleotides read TGTGCCATCAGACCCGCCGGGACAGGGAACAATGAGCAGTTCTTC. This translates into CAIRPAGTGNNEQFF.

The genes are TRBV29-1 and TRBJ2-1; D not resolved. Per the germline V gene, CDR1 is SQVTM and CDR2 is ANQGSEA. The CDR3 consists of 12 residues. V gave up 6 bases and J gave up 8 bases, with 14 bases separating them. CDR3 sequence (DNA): TGCAGCGTGGAAAGCTACGTAGATGAGCAGTTCTTC. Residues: CSVESYVDEQFF.

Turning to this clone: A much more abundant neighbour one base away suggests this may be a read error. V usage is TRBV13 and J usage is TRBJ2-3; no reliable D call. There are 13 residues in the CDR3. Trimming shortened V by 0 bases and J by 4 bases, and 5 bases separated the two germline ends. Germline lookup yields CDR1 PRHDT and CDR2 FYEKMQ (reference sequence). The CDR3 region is CASSLGQSDTQYF. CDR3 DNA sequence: TGTGCCAGCAGCTTAGGACAGTCAGATACGCAGTATTTT.

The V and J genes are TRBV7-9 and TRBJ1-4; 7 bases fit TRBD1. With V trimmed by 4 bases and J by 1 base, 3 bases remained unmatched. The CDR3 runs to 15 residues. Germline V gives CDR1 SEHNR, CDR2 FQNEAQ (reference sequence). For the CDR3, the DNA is TGTGCCAGCAGCTCAGGGGGGGAAACTAATGAAAAACTGTTTTTT. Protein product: CASSSGGETNEKLFF.

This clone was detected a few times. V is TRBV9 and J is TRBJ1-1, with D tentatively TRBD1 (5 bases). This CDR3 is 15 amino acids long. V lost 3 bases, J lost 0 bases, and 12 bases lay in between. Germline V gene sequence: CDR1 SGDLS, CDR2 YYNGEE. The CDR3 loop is CASSARDGMNTEAFF. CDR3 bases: TGTGCCAGCAGCGCCCGGGACGGGATGAACACTGAAGCTTTCTTT.